These 4 T cell receptor beta chains share one sample of origin, sequenced in a study of T-cell memory formation after mild COVID-19. A single record per CDR3 protein comes from TCRdb applying MiXCR to the 5' RACE reads. Among 200,000 to 250,000 distinct CDR3 sequences, 15% were seen once, and the ten largest hold 2% to 2.5%. Sequenced: PBMCs or a T cell subset sorted from them (not recorded which). The source is an adult woman who had mild COVID-19 (a few samples of this study predate the infection). Cell type and time point are not known.

The J gene is TRBJ2-3, the V gene TRBV18; no clear D. Trimming took off 1 base at V and 0 bases at J, with 8 bases between the two ends. CDR1 is KGHSH, CDR2 LQKENI, per germline. There are 15 residues in the CDR3. The DNA for the CDR3 is TGTGCCAGCTCACCACGGAAGGGTAGCACAGATACGCAGTATTTT. Encoded protein: CASSPRKGSTDTQYF.

This clonotype was recorded a few times. The chain joins TRBV19 to TRBJ2-1, with D perhaps TRBD2 (5 bases). Germline-derived CDR1 and CDR2 are LNHDA and SQIVND (reference sequence). Trimming took 4 bases from V and 4 from J, leaving 14 bases between them. The CDR3 is 15 residues long. The CDR3 bases are TGTGCCAGTAGTAAGTCGGGGTTAAGTTACAATGAGCAGTTCTTC. Translated, it gives CASSKSGLSYNEQFF.

The V and J genes are TRBV20-1 and TRBJ2-4; D unclear. The CDR3 sequence is 11 residues long. The germline V gene encodes CDR1 DFQATT and CDR2 SNEGSKA (reference sequence). Trimming pared 0 bases from V and 12 bases from J, leaving 9 bases between. Here the CDR3 reads CSARDFPSQYF. CDR3 nucleotide sequence: TGCAGTGCTAGAGATTTTCCGAGTCAGTACTTC.

This clonotype was found a few times. The V call is TRBV5-6, the J call TRBJ2-3; tentatively, D is TRBD1 or TRBD2 (6 bases each). Trimming took 2 bases from V and 6 from J, leaving 13 bases between them. The CDR3 contains 14 residues. Germline V gene data show CDR1 as SGHDT and CDR2 as YYEEEE. CDR3 residues: CASSLVQGRDTQYF. The CDR3 DNA is TGTGCCAGCAGCTTAGTCCAGGGGAGGGATACGCAGTATTTT.